This entry lists 32 T cell receptor beta chains sequenced from one sample in a study of shared clonotypes between healthy human individuals. Method: immunoSEQ multiplex PCR; TCRdb's copy keeps in-frame clones and lacks some. The data contain 600,000 to 750,000 clones, 60% to 80% of them singletons. The sequenced sample consisted of memory CD4+ T cells sorted from blood. Stated subset: CD45RA-negative fraction. Receptors originate from a woman in her thirties in good health.

This chain links TRBV7-9 with TRBJ1-3; the D gene is possibly TRBD1 (6 bases). This CDR3 has 15 amino acids. With 4 bases removed from V and 1 base from J, the gap between germline ends came to 11 bases. Looked up from germline, CDR1 is SEHNR and CDR2 is FQNEAQ (reference sequence). The DNA for the CDR3 is TGTGCCAGCAGCTCGGACAGTCGGTCTGGAAACACCATATATTTT. This translates into CASSSDSRSGNTIYF.

The chain links TRBV11-2 to TRBJ1-2, with D unresolved. CDR1 SGHAT and CDR2 FQNNGV come from the germline V gene. The CDR3 extends over 13 amino acids. With 0 bases removed from V and 1 base from J, the gap between germline ends came to 3 bases. CDR3 in amino acids: CASSLDDNYGYTF. In DNA form, the CDR3 reads TGTGCCAGCAGCTTAGATGATAACTATGGCTACACCTTC.

Of note for this clone: Other nucleotide sequences in the sample specify the same CDR3. V gene TRBV15 combines with J gene TRBJ1-2; no definite D call. CDR1 and CDR2 from the germline V gene are LNHNV and YYDKDF (reference sequence). The CDR3 contains 13 residues. The germline V and J ends were trimmed by 0 bases and 7 bases, with 9 bases remaining between them. Here the CDR3 reads CATSRDRSGGYTF. The CDR3 DNA follows: TGTGCCACCAGCAGAGATCGGAGTGGTGGCTACACCTTC.

The sample holds a few counts of this clone. The chain has TRBV5-6 and TRBJ1-4; 9 bases match TRBD1. With V trimmed by 1 base and J by 8 bases, 9 bases remained unmatched. Germline V gene lookup returns CDR1 SGHDT and CDR2 YYEEEE. The CDR3 covers 16 residues. CDR3 in amino acids: CASSLRSGQGVEKLFF. Here the CDR3 DNA reads TGTGCCAGCAGCTTGCGATCGGGACAGGGTGTGGAAAAACTGTTTTTT.

The chain joins TRBV2 to TRBJ1-2; weak D call: TRBD1 (6 bases). This CDR3 region has 14 residues. V was pared by 6 bases and J by 5 bases, with 16 bases between. CDR1 and CDR2 (germline): SNHLY, FYNNEI. The CDR3 loop reads CASRGDIPWYGYTF. CDR3 nucleotides: TGTGCCAGCAGAGGGGACATCCCGTGGTATGGCTACACCTTC.

The CDR3 region is CASSPPGTRRDEQFF. The CDR3, as DNA: TGTGCCAGCAGCCCCCCCGGGACTCGAAGGGATGAGCAGTTCTTC. The chain combines TRBV28 with TRBJ2-1; maybe TRBD2 (6 bases). CDR3 length equals 15 residues. V was trimmed by 6 bases and J by 8 bases, leaving 20 bases between them. Per the germline V gene, CDR1 is MDHEN and CDR2 is SYDVKM.

This chain uses TRBV2 with TRBJ2-1, with D perhaps TRBD2 (6 bases). Trimming shortened V by 6 bases and J by 6 bases, and 12 bases separated the two germline ends. Germline lookup yields CDR1 SNHLY and CDR2 FYNNEI. CDR3 size: 13 residues. The CDR3 region is CASRNGGANEQFF. The CDR3, as DNA: TGTGCCAGCAGAAACGGAGGGGCCAATGAGCAGTTCTTC.

CDR3 nucleotides: TGTGCCAGCAGTGAACCAGGGGGAGAGCAGTTCTTC. Protein: CASSEPGGEQFF. The V and J genes are TRBV2 and TRBJ2-1; 7 bases agree with TRBD1. Germline CDR1 is SNHLY and CDR2 is FYNNEI. CDR3 size: 12 residues. V trimming: 2 bases; J trimming: 10 bases; junction bases outside the gene matches: 2.

Notes on this clone: Distinct nucleotide sequences in the sample also encode this CDR3. This sequence joins TRBV6-5 and TRBJ2-1; 9 bases are shared with TRBD1. The CDR3 extends over 14 amino acids. CDR1 is MNHEY, CDR2 SVGAGI, per germline. V lost 5 bases to trimming and J lost 3 bases; unmatched junction nucleotides: 2. The CDR3 DNA sequence: TGTGCCAGCAGTCGACAGGGGGGCTACAATGAGCAGTTCTTC. The encoded protein is CASSRQGGYNEQFF.

The chain is built from TRBV2 and TRBJ1-5; 9 bases are shared with TRBD1. The CDR3 is made up of 13 amino acids. The J segment lost 7 bases and the V segment lost 6 bases, leaving 4 bases of the junction unmatched. Per the germline V gene, CDR1 is SNHLY and CDR2 is FYNNEI. This chain's CDR3 is CASRGQGVQPQHF. CDR3 nucleotides: TGTGCCAGCAGGGGACAGGGCGTCCAGCCCCAGCATTTT. Combining the CDR3 with reference TRBV2 and TRBJ1-5 gives the whole variable domain EPEVTQTPSHQVTQMGQEVILRCVPISNHLYFYWYRQILGQKVEFLVSFYNNEISEKSEIFDDQFSVERPDGSNFTLKIRSTKLEDSAMYFCASRGQGVQPQHFGDGTRLSIL.

About this clone itself: The junction does not match germline at one end; this may be a read error. V gene TRBV28 combines with J gene TRBJ1-1; no firm D call. This CDR3 has 15 residues. Germline CDR1 and CDR2: MDHEN and SYDVKM. The CDR3 DNA is TGTGCCAGCAGTTTTTATGGAGGAATGAAGACTGAAGCTTTCTTT. Translated, it gives CASSFYGGMKTEAFF.

The rearrangement joins TRBV13 to TRBJ2-5; the match to TRBD2 covers 8 bases. The CDR3 loop spans 14 amino acids. CDR1 is PRHDT and CDR2 is FYEKMQ in the germline V gene (reference sequence). V lost 5 bases to trimming and J lost 1 base; unmatched junction nucleotides: 3. The CDR3 DNA reads TGTGCCAGCAGCCGCGGGGGGCGCCAAGAGACCCAGTACTTC. Protein product: CASSRGGRQETQYF. Full variable domain (remainder filled in from reference TRBV13 and TRBJ2-5): AAGVIQSPRHLIKEKRETATLKCYPIPRHDTVYWYQQGPGQDPQFLISFYEKMQSDKGSIPDRFSAQQFSDYHSELNMSSLELGDSALYFCASSRGGRQETQYFGPGTRLLVL.

The chain has TRBV21-1 and TRBJ2-3; whether TRBD2, the table's D call, matches the DNA was not checked. TRBV21-1 is recorded as a pseudogene. This CDR3 spans 20 amino acids. CDR3 DNA: TGTGCCAGCAGCGAAAAAGGAGGACGGTTTCCGGGGACTAGCACAGATACGCAGTATTTT. Translating it yields CASSEKGGRFPGTSTDTQYF.

This clone came up a few times. The chain carries TRBV6-5 and TRBJ1-1; TRBD1 matches at 7 bases. CDR3 size: 14 residues. Germline V lookup: CDR1 MNHEY, CDR2 SVGAGI. V was clipped by 5 bases and J by 4 bases; unmatched bases: 7. The CDR3 DNA sequence: TGTGCCAGCAGTAGGAACAGGGGACTCACTGAAGCTTTCTTT. It is translated as CASSRNRGLTEAFF.

With respect to this clone: The same CDR3 can be traced to other DNA sequences in this sample. V gene TRBV20-1 combines with J gene TRBJ2-7, with D maybe TRBD2 (5 bases). Germline lookup yields CDR1 DFQATT and CDR2 SNEGSKA (reference sequence). The CDR3 has 11 residues. Deletions cut 5 bases from V and 4 bases from J, with 9 bases between. Here the CDR3 reads CSAGLSYEQYF. In DNA, the CDR3 is TGCAGTGCTGGACTGAGTTACGAGCAGTACTTC.

CDR3: CASSRSSGSLETQYF. DNA for the CDR3: TGTGCCAGCAGCCGTTCTAGCGGGAGCCTAGAGACCCAGTACTTC. The V and J genes are TRBV5-4 and TRBJ2-5; TRBD2 matches 10 bases. The CDR3 has 15 residues. Germline CDR1 is SGHNT and CDR2 is YYREEE (reference sequence). J lost 4 bases, V lost 4 bases, and 7 bases had no gene match.

The V and J genes are TRBV27 and TRBJ2-7; 7 nucleotides agree with TRBD2. The length of the CDR3 is 19 residues. CDR1 is MNHEY and CDR2 is SMNVEV in the germline V gene (reference sequence). After removal of 5 bases from V and 6 bases from J, the junction contained 25 bases not matched to a gene. The CDR3 nucleotides read TGTGCCAGCAGTACCCGGACGGGGAGAAGGGCGGGAGAGTTTCGCGAGCAGTACTTC. Amino acids: CASSTRTGRRAGEFREQYF.

V and J are TRBV28 and TRBJ2-2; D remains ambiguous. The CDR3 contains 12 residues. Germline-derived CDR1 and CDR2 are MDHEN and SYDVKM. V gave up 6 bases and J gave up 6 bases, with 8 bases separating them. CDR3: CASREAPGELFF. The CDR3 DNA is TGTGCCAGCAGAGAAGCCCCCGGGGAGCTGTTTTTT.

Notes on this clone: This likely came from a read error, as a far larger clone is one base away. The chain employs TRBV4-2 and TRBJ2-7; D gene uncertain. This CDR3 comprises 14 residues. Between the trimmed V and J ends, which lost 5 bases and 2 bases, there was a span of 13 bases. CDR1 and CDR2 (germline): LGHNA, YNFKEQ. The CDR3: CASSTKVRPYEQYF. The CDR3 DNA reads TGTGCCAGCAGCACGAAGGTTCGCCCCTACGAGCAGTACTTC.

V and J are TRBV7-9 and TRBJ2-7; a possible D gene is TRBD1 (6 bases). CDR1 SEHNR and CDR2 FQNEAQ come from the germline V gene (reference sequence). The CDR3 totals 15 residues. V gave up 1 base and J gave up 2 bases, with 12 bases separating them. For the CDR3, the DNA is TGTGCCAGCAGCTTAGTTCAGGGGCCTACCTACGAGCAGTACTTC. Its protein product is CASSLVQGPTYEQYF.

The rearrangement joins TRBV2 to TRBJ2-7; TRBD2 matches at 8 bases. V trimming: 4 bases; J trimming: 4 bases; junction bases outside the gene matches: 6. The CDR3 is 14 residues long. The germline V gene has CDR1 SNHLY and CDR2 FYNNEI. In DNA form, the CDR3 reads TGTGCCAGCAGTGGTTGGGTAGCGGGGTACGAGCAGTACTTC. It encodes CASSGWVAGYEQYF.

This clone was seen a handful of times. This chain links TRBV5-1 with TRBJ2-2; 8 bases map to TRBD2. After removal of 4 bases from V and 1 base from J, the junction contained 3 bases not matched to a gene. The germline CDR1 and CDR2 sequences are SGHRS and YFSETQ. CDR3 length equals 15 residues. CDR3 amino acids: CASSREGQNTGELFF. The CDR3 DNA reads TGCGCCAGCAGCCGGGAGGGACAGAACACCGGGGAGCTGTTTTTT.

The chain has TRBV2 and TRBJ2-1; a possible D gene is TRBD1 (5 bases). The CDR3 covers 13 residues. Looked up from germline, CDR1 is SNHLY and CDR2 is FYNNEI. V was pared by 7 bases and J by 3 bases, with 10 bases between. CDR3 sequence: CASKAGNYNEQFF. CDR3 DNA: TGTGCCAGCAAGGCAGGGAACTACAATGAGCAGTTCTTC.

This clone showed up many times. The sample carries other DNA sequences with the same CDR3. The gene calls are TRBV29-1 and TRBJ2-3, with D possibly TRBD2 on 6 matching bases. This CDR3 contains 13 residues. The germline V gene encodes CDR1 SQVTM and CDR2 ANQGSEA. Trimming cost V 4 bases and J 2 bases, with 10 bases left between them. The CDR3 spells CSVVGGATDTQYF. DNA of the CDR3: TGCAGCGTTGTTGGCGGGGCCACAGATACGCAGTATTTT.

This clone was detected a few times. The chain links TRBV2 to TRBJ2-1; 8 nucleotides match TRBD1. The V segment lost 2 bases and the J segment 6 bases; nucleotides outside the gene matches: 9. The CDR3 is made up of 16 amino acids. The V gene's germline CDR1 is SNHLY and CDR2 FYNNEI. Written as DNA, the CDR3 is TGTGCCAGCAGTGAAATTCCAGGGGGCGAGATCAATGAGCAGTTCTTC. Translated, it gives CASSEIPGGEINEQFF. The full variable domain, rest sourced from reference TRBV2 and TRBJ2-1, is EPEVTQTPSHQVTQMGQEVILRCVPISNHLYFYWYRQILGQKVEFLVSFYNNEISEKSEIFDDQFSVERPDGSNFTLKIRSTKLEDSAMYFCASSEIPGGEINEQFFGPGTRLTVL.

Only a few counts were recorded for this clone. The rearrangement joins TRBV28 to TRBJ2-6, with TRBD2 matching 11 bases. Losses at the gene ends were 6 bases for V and 2 bases for J; bases not matched to a gene: 6. The CDR3 totals 17 residues. Germline values: CDR1 MDHEN, CDR2 SYDVKM. CDR3 in DNA: TGTGCCAGCAGGCGATTAGCGGGAGGGGCTGGGGCCAACGTCCTGACTTTC. Amino acid sequence: CASRRLAGGAGANVLTF.

The genes are TRBV28 and TRBJ2-3; 8 nucleotides match TRBD2. V lost 4 bases to trimming and J lost 1 base; unmatched junction nucleotides: 10. Germline V gene data show CDR1 as MDHEN and CDR2 as SYDVKM. CDR3 length: 17 residues. In DNA, the CDR3 is TGTGCCAGCAGTTCCCGGGAGGGTGGAATCGGCACAGATACGCAGTATTTT. This encodes CASSSREGGIGTDTQYF.

The gene calls are TRBV19 and TRBJ2-1; 9 bases fit TRBD1. This CDR3 region has 17 residues. V trimming: 2 bases; J trimming: 7 bases; junction bases outside the gene matches: 12. Germline values: CDR1 LNHDA, CDR2 SQIVND (reference sequence). CDR3 nucleotides: TGTGCCAGTAGTATATTTGGGGCCGGGACAGGGCGGAATGAGCAGTTCTTC. It encodes CASSIFGAGTGRNEQFF.

V usage is TRBV27 and J usage is TRBJ2-1; 7 bases line up with TRBD1. This CDR3 has 16 amino acids. Per germline, CDR1 MNHEY and CDR2 SMNVEV (reference sequence). Unmatched junction bases numbered 8, after V lost 2 bases and J lost 4 bases. The DNA of the CDR3 is TGTGCCAGCAGTTTAGTAACAGGGGTCCGGTACAATGAGCAGTTCTTC. Translation: CASSLVTGVRYNEQFF.

The rearrangement uses TRBV29-1 and TRBJ2-7; 7 bases agree with TRBD1. Germline CDR1 reads SQVTM; CDR2 reads ANQGSEA. V dropped 7 bases and J dropped 6; count of bases not matched to a gene: 21. The CDR3 is 16 residues long. The CDR3, as DNA: TGCAGCGCCCGAATCAGACAGGGAATTGGTCGCGGCGAGCAGTACTTC. This gives the protein CSARIRQGIGRGEQYF.

V is TRBV7-8 and J is TRBJ2-5; 7 bases agree with TRBD2. This CDR3 region has 14 residues. The J segment lost 5 bases and the V segment lost 3 bases, leaving 6 bases of the junction unmatched. Germline CDR1 is SGHVS and CDR2 is FQNEAQ. CDR3 residues: CASSFRGSMETQYF. As DNA, the CDR3 is TGTGCCAGCAGCTTCCGCGGGAGTATGGAGACCCAGTACTTC.

The chain couples TRBV10-3 to TRBJ2-5, with 7 positions matching TRBD2. V dropped 6 bases and J dropped 1; count of bases not matched to a gene: 8. Germline values: CDR1 ENHRY, CDR2 SYGVKD. The CDR3 totals 15 residues. The DNA for the CDR3 is TGTGCCATCAGATCTGCTAGCGGAAGCCAAGAGACCCAGTACTTC. Amino acid sequence: CAIRSASGSQETQYF.